These 6 T cell receptor beta chains were sequenced from one sample in a study of blood T cell repertoires in COVID-19. The data were produced by immunoSEQ multiplex PCR, yet TCRdb's version contains in-frame clones alone and is incomplete. The sample contains about 190,000 clones, roughly 83% of which appear only once. The sample comprised PBMCs or T cells enriched from blood (not recorded which). Receptors originate from a woman in her 30s who had recovered from COVID-19.

This sequence joins TRBV12-5 and TRBJ2-2; D is undetermined. The CDR3 totals 15 residues. Trimming pared 9 bases from V and 3 bases from J, leaving 17 bases between. Germline CDR1 is LGHNT and CDR2 is FRNRAP. The chain's CDR3 is CASGYLVTDTGELFF. CDR3 nucleotides: TGTGCTAGCGGCTACTTGGTGACTGACACCGGGGAGCTGTTTTTT.

The V and J genes are TRBV14 and TRBJ2-3, with a possible D match to TRBD2 (6 bases). CDR3 length: 15 residues. Trimming took 5 bases from V and 5 from J, leaving 17 bases between them. CDR1 SGHDN and CDR2 FVKESK come from the germline V gene. The chain's CDR3 is CASSGLGGARDTQYF. In DNA form, the CDR3 reads TGTGCCAGCAGCGGCTTGGGGGGAGCAAGAGATACGCAGTATTTT.

The V gene is TRBV5-1, the J gene TRBJ1-1; TRBD1 might be the D (6 bases). The CDR3 totals 14 residues. V lost 3 bases and J lost 3, with 12 bases in between. The V gene's germline CDR1 is SGHRS and CDR2 YFSETQ. The CDR3 spells CASSSLQGHTEAFF. For the CDR3, the DNA is TGCGCCAGCAGCTCCCTACAGGGCCACACTGAAGCTTTCTTT. The whole variable domain, remainder taken from reference TRBV5-1 and TRBJ1-1, is KAGVTQTPRYLIKTRGQQVTLSCSPISGHRSVSWYQQTPGQGLQFLFEYFSETQRNKGNFPGRFSGRQFSNSRSEMNVSTLELGDSALYLCASSSLQGHTEAFFGQGTRLTVV.

J is TRBJ2-2 and V is TRBV27, with TRBD1 matching 8 bases. In germline, CDR1 is MNHEY, CDR2 SMNVEV (reference sequence). This CDR3 has 19 residues. Unmatched junction bases numbered 21, after V lost 6 bases and J lost 6 bases. CDR3 loop: CASRTRFEDRGNSAGELFF. Written as DNA, the CDR3 is TGTGCCAGCAGGACGAGATTTGAAGACAGGGGAAATTCCGCCGGGGAGCTGTTTTTT.

This clone was seen only a few times. This chain uses TRBV6-5 with TRBJ2-5; D not resolved. The CDR3 covers 15 residues. CDR1 MNHEY and CDR2 SVGAGI come from the germline V gene. V was pared by 0 bases and J by 2 bases, with 10 bases between. The CDR3 sequence is CASSYSSSRQETQYF. The CDR3 DNA sequence: TGTGCCAGCAGTTACTCGTCAAGCAGGCAAGAGACCCAGTACTTC.

The V call is TRBV2, the J call TRBJ2-1; D possibly corresponds to TRBD1 (5 bases). The CDR3 runs 14 residues. V was shortened by 2 bases and J by 1 base, with 6 bases between the two germline ends. Germline V gene sequence: CDR1 SNHLY, CDR2 FYNNEI. CDR3 loop: CASSEQGSYNEQFF. The CDR3 DNA reads as TGTGCCAGCAGTGAACAGGGTTCCTACAATGAGCAGTTCTTC.